One and the same sample provided the 5 T cell receptor beta chains below, sequenced in a study of T cells in Graves' hyperthyroidism and ophthalmopathy. Amplification targeted TCR beta CDR3 regions from RNA transcripts. When the TCR CDR3 underwent first-round RT-PCR, the HTBI primer set was used. TCRdb called the multiplex PCR reads again in MiXCR, with one record for every CDR3 protein. The sample yields about 710,000 distinct CDR3 sequences, 15% to 20% seen once. The source material was blood. All receptors come from a man aged 18 to 30 with Graves' hyperthyroidism.

Only a few counts were recorded for this clonotype. The rearrangement uses TRBV7-3 and TRBJ2-7, with 7 bases fitting TRBD1. The trim removed 5 bases at V and 7 bases at J, leaving 8 bases unmatched. The CDR3 is made up of 13 amino acids. Germline V CDR1 and CDR2: SGHTA, FQGTGA. The CDR3 DNA is TGTGCCAGCAGCGCCCCGACAGGGCAGGAGCAGTACTTC. This translates into CASSAPTGQEQYF. Full variable domain (outside the CDR3, taken from reference TRBV7-3 and TRBJ2-7): GAGVSQTPSNKVTEKGKYVELRCDPISGHTALYWYRQSLGQGPEFLIYFQGTGAADDSGLPNDRFFAVRPEGSVSTLKIQRTERGDSAVYLCASSAPTGQEQYFGPGTRLTVT.

This clonotype has at least ten counts. The rearrangement links TRBV11-3 to TRBJ2-5, with D possibly being TRBD2 (5 bases). V was cut by 7 bases and J by 2 bases, with 17 bases left in between. CDR3 length: 15 amino acids. From germline, CDR1 is SGHNT and CDR2 YENEEA. CDR3 DNA sequence: TGTGCCAGCACCCTAGTCGGCGGGCAACAAGAGACCCAGTACTTC. Translated: CASTLVGGQQETQYF.

This chain joins TRBV29-1 and TRBJ2-2; perhaps TRBD2 as D (5 bases). Germline values: CDR1 SQVTM, CDR2 ANQGSEA. V was pared by 4 bases and J by 4 bases, with 16 bases between. This CDR3 has 15 amino acids. CDR3 bases: TGCAGCGTTGGGGATTACGGGAAGGGCACCGGGGAGCTGTTTTTT. This sequence encodes CSVGDYGKGTGELFF.

This sequence joins TRBV24-1 and TRBJ2-3; D unresolved. From germline, CDR1 is KGHDR and CDR2 SFDVKD. V gave up 2 bases and J gave up 14 bases, with 7 bases separating them. CDR3 length: 10 amino acids. The CDR3 coding sequence is TGTGCCACCAGTGATTCCGGAACGTATTTT. It yields the protein CATSDSGTYF.

Ten or more counts support this clonotype. The chain carries TRBV15 and TRBJ1-5; D unresolved. Germline loops: CDR1 LNHNV, CDR2 YYDKDF (reference sequence). This CDR3 comprises 15 residues. V was trimmed by 0 bases and J by 5 bases, leaving 11 bases between them. Here the CDR3 reads CATSRDRGVDQPQHF. The CDR3 DNA reads as TGTGCCACCAGCAGAGACCGGGGAGTGGATCAGCCCCAGCATTTT.